This TCR beta chain was observed in a study of beta chain features in type 1 diabetes. Study-wide results and limits: Patients with type 1 diabetes showed fewer VDJ junction insertions and more deletions.

CD4+ naive, central memory, regulatory and stem cell-like memory cells were sorted via CD45RO/CCR7/CD25/CD127/CD95/CD27. This clone was counted between two and nine times. No antigen is known for it. Investigators reverse transcribed all isolated RNA, so they sequenced expressed TCRB transcripts. Sequencing used immunoSEQ multiplex PCR; TCRdb keeps in-frame clones, though not all of them. The table records some 180,000 clones, roughly an eighth of them present only once. CDR3 size: 14 residues. Per the germline V gene, CDR1 is SNHLY and CDR2 is FYNNEI. V lost 3 bases and J 6 bases, leaving 14 bases between the germline ends.

This receptor was taken from a woman aged 18-29 years in good health. The V gene is TRBV2, the J gene TRBJ1-1; tentatively, D is TRBD1 (5 bases). The specimen sequenced was central memory CD4+ T cells from blood. This CDR3 is CASSEQGQVAEAFF. The CDR3 DNA follows: TGTGCCAGCAGTGAGCAGGGCCAGGTCGCTGAAGCTTTCTTT.